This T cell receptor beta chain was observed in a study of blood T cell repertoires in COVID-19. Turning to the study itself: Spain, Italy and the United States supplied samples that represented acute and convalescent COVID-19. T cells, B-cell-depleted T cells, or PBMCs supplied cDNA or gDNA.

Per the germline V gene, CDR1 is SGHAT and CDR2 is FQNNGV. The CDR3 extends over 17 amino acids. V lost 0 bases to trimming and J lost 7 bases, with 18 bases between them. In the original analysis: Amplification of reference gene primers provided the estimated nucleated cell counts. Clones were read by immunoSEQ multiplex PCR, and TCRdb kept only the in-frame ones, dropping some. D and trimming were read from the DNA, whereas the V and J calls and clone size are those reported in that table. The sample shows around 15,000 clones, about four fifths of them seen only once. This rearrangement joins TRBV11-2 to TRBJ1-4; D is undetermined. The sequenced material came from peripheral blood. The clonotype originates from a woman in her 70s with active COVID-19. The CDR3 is CASSLDVVTALSEKLFF. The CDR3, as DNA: TGTGCCAGCAGCTTAGATGTAGTCACCGCTTTGTCTGAAAAACTGTTTTTT.